These T cell receptor beta chains were read from a single sample in a study of beta chain features in type 1 diabetes. Repertoires were generated with immunoSEQ multiplex PCR, while TCRdb's copy carries only in-frame clones and drops some. The sample shows around 160,000 clones, roughly 48% of them seen only once. Material for sequencing was Tregs from blood. Receptors originate from a young man in good health. The CDR3 runs from the conserved cysteine through the conserved F or W. A D gene is named only where the DNA matches it firmly. Rows give clone size only sometimes, using once, few, many, or a class for an expanded clone.

d_call	v_call	j_call	clone_size	cdr3_aa	cdr3_nt
.	TRBV7-9	TRBJ1-1	.	CASSSSQGEAFF	TGTGCCAGCAGCTCTTCACAGGGTGAAGCTTTCTTT
.	TRBV7-3	TRBJ2-3	.	CASSLVGGAGDTQYF	TGTGCCAGCAGTCTGGTTGGGGGGGCTGGTGATACGCAGTATTTT
.	TRBV28	TRBJ2-7	few	CASRTGTGRLAAYEQYF	TGTGCCAGCAGAACCGGGACAGGTAGACTAGCGGCGTACGAGCAGTACTTC
.	TRBV29-1	TRBJ1-2	.	CSVVRTSSNYGYTF	TGCAGCGTCGTGCGGACATCTTCTAACTATGGCTACACCTTC
.	TRBV7-3	TRBJ2-2	few	CASSFGTGELFF	TGTGCCAGCAGCTTCGGGACCGGGGAGCTGTTTTTT
.	TRBV7-2	TRBJ1-2	.	CASSPRVGARRYGYTF	TGTGCCAGCAGCCCCCGGGTGGGGGCGCGTCGCTATGGCTACACCTTC
TRBD2	TRBV6-1	TRBJ2-4	.	CASLLSGRAKNIQYF	TGTGCCAGCTTACTAAGCGGGAGAGCCAAAAACATTCAGTACTTC
TRBD1	TRBV5-1	TRBJ1-3	few	CASSFGTGRSGNTIYF	TGCGCCAGCAGCTTCGGGACAGGACGCTCTGGAAACACCATATATTTT
.	TRBV21-1	TRBJ1-1	.	CASSADRDTEAFF	TGTGCCAGCAGCGCGGACAGGGACACTGAAGCTTTCTTT
TRBD1	TRBV7-3	TRBJ1-1	.	CASSSGQGHTEAFF	TGTGCCAGCAGCTCCGGACAGGGCCACACTGAAGCTTTCTTT
TRBD1	TRBV6-1	TRBJ2-3	.	CASRFGQGGTDTQYF	TGTGCCAGCAGATTCGGACAGGGCGGCACAGATACGCAGTATTTT
.	TRBV18	TRBJ2-7	.	CASSPPGLTAYEQYF	TGTGCCAGCTCACCACCGGGCCTCACCGCCTACGAGCAGTACTTC
.	TRBV19	TRBJ2-7	once	CASSIRLAPYEQYF	TGTGCCAGTAGTATTCGGCTAGCTCCCTACGAGCAGTACTTC
.	TRBV2	TRBJ2-3	.	CASSEARKRGITDTQYF	TGTGCCAGCAGTGAAGCGCGGAAGCGCGGGATCACAGATACGCAGTATTTT
.	TRBV2	TRBJ1-6	.	CASRTGSSYNSPLHF	TGTGCCAGCAGAACAGGGAGCTCCTATAATTCACCCCTCCACTTT
.	TRBV11-2	TRBJ1-1	.	CASSPMRGRVAFF	TGTGCCAGCAGCCCTATGCGGGGCAGGGTAGCTTTCTTT
.	TRBV28	TRBJ2-2	.	CASGWGRSGELFF	TGTGCCAGCGGGTGGGGGCGGTCCGGGGAGCTGTTTTTT
.	TRBV4-3	TRBJ1-2	few	CASSQAGFFNYGYTF	TGCGCCAGCAGCCAAGCAGGATTTTTTAACTATGGCTACACCTTC
.	TRBV9	TRBJ2-7	.	CASSVGGEQYF	TGTGCCAGCAGCGTAGGAGGGGAGCAGTACTTC
TRBD1	TRBV7-9	TRBJ1-5	.	CASSFSGTGAEPQHF	TGTGCCAGCAGCTTTTCTGGGACAGGGGCCGAACCCCAGCATTTT
TRBD1	TRBV30	TRBJ1-6	.	CAWSVGDLGTGVLPLHF	TGTGCCTGGAGCGTCGGGGACCTAGGGACAGGGGTTTTGCCCCTCCACTTT
TRBD1	TRBV10-3	TRBJ2-1	.	CAIRKQGLGDNEQFF	TGTGCCATCAGGAAACAGGGGCTGGGGGACAATGAGCAGTTCTTC
.	TRBV7-3	TRBJ2-7	.	CASSLWGPSYEQYF	TGTGCCAGCAGCTTATGGGGCCCCTCCTACGAGCAGTACTTC
TRBD1	TRBV18	TRBJ2-1	few	CASSPGQLSSYNEQFF	TGTGCCAGCTCACCGGGACAGCTTAGCTCCTACAATGAGCAGTTCTTC
.	TRBV7-2	TRBJ1-5	.	CASSTSARGYAQPQHF	TGTGCCAGCAGCACCTCAGCACGGGGTTATGCTCAGCCCCAGCATTTT
.	TRBV12-5	TRBJ2-5	.	CASGFSQGTFSPGTQYF	TGTGCTAGTGGTTTTAGCCAAGGGACTTTTTCGCCGGGGACCCAGTACTTC
TRBD1	TRBV9	TRBJ2-3	.	CAGSGTGGSDTQYF	TGTGCCGGCTCCGGGACAGGGGGAAGCGATACGCAGTATTTT
TRBD1	TRBV4-2	TRBJ2-1	.	CASSQGGTGGRNEQFF	TGTGCCAGCAGCCAAGGAGGGACAGGAGGTCGCAATGAGCAGTTCTTC
.	TRBV5-1	TRBJ2-7	.	CASSSSEYEQYF	TGCGCCAGCAGCAGTAGCGAGTACGAGCAGTACTTC
.	TRBV29-1	TRBJ1-2	.	CSVRGRSNYGYTF	TGCAGCGTGCGGGGCAGGTCTAACTATGGCTACACCTTC
TRBD1	TRBV27	TRBJ2-1	.	CASSFGAGGSDEQFF	TGTGCCAGCAGTTTTGGGGCAGGGGGTAGCGATGAGCAGTTCTTC
TRBD1	TRBV18	TRBJ1-2	.	CASSPLTGMSGYTF	TGTGCCAGCTCACCCCTGACAGGGATGTCCGGCTACACCTTC
TRBD1	TRBV19	TRBJ2-1	.	CASTPHGTGVNEQFF	TGTGCCAGTACCCCGCACGGGACAGGGGTGAATGAGCAGTTCTTC
TRBD1	TRBV23-1	TRBJ1-5	.	CASSHGTDSNQPQHF	TGCGCCAGCAGTCACGGGACAGATAGCAATCAGCCCCAGCATTTT
.	TRBV6-6	TRBJ2-7	.	CASSYSRGEQYF	TGTGCCAGCAGTTACTCCAGGGGCGAGCAGTACTTC
TRBD2	TRBV5-4	TRBJ2-1	few	CASSLDFALAGAEQFF	TGTGCCAGCAGCTTGGATTTCGCGCTAGCGGGCGCGGAGCAGTTCTTC
TRBD1	TRBV29-1	TRBJ1-1	few	CSVREGQGVFRSVTEAFF	TGCAGCGTCCGGGAGGGACAGGGGGTATTCAGGTCGGTCACTGAAGCTTTCTTT
.	TRBV27	TRBJ1-1	.	CASSLEYRTKAFF	TGTGCCAGCAGCTTAGAGTACAGGACAAAAGCTTTCTTT
TRBD1	TRBV7-3	TRBJ2-6	.	CASSLNRLRDRASGANVLTF	TGTGCCAGCAGCTTAAATCGACTCCGGGACAGGGCGTCTGGGGCCAACGTCCTGACTTTC
TRBD1	TRBV7-2	TRBJ2-7	.	CATKGDRVSYEQYF	TGTGCCACCAAGGGGGACAGGGTTTCCTACGAGCAGTACTTC
TRBD1	TRBV18	TRBJ2-7	.	CASSWGTGRFGGYEQYF	TGTGCCAGCTCATGGGGGACAGGGAGGTTCGGAGGCTACGAGCAGTACTTC
TRBD1	TRBV30	TRBJ2-7	.	CAWDRGYYEQYF	TGTGCCTGGGACAGGGGATACTACGAGCAGTACTTC
TRBD2	TRBV10-3	TRBJ2-7	.	CAIRELAGGAYEQYF	TGTGCCATCAGGGAACTAGCGGGGGGAGCCTACGAGCAGTACTTC
TRBD2	TRBV30	TRBJ2-2	few	CAWSTAGGGTGELFF	TGTGCCTGGAGTACGGCGGGAGGCGGGACCGGGGAGCTGTTTTTT
TRBD1	TRBV29-1	TRBJ1-2	few	CSADPGQERYTF	TGCAGCGCCGACCCGGGACAGGAGCGCTACACCTTC
.	TRBV20-1	TRBJ2-7	few	CSARRVYEQYF	TGCAGTGCTAGGAGGGTCTACGAGCAGTACTTC
.	TRBV18	TRBJ1-2	few	CASSPLQGYYGYTF	TGTGCCAGCTCACCCCTACAGGGATACTATGGCTACACCTTC
.	TRBV27	TRBJ2-3	.	CASSLWGPTDTQYF	TGTGCCAGCAGTTTATGGGGGCCAACAGATACGCAGTATTTT
TRBD1	TRBV28	TRBJ1-3	few	CASRVTGGFNSIYF	TGTGCCAGCAGAGTTACAGGGGGGTTTAACTCCATATATTTT
.	TRBV14	TRBJ1-2	.	CASSLHREGRYTF	TGTGCCAGCAGCCTCCACAGGGAGGGACGCTACACCTTC
.	TRBV7-3	TRBJ2-7	.	CASSAPGGKQYF	TGTGCCAGCAGCGCCCCCGGGGGTAAGCAGTACTTC
TRBD1	TRBV5-1	TRBJ1-5	.	CASSSYRGYQPQHF	TGCGCCAGCAGCTCATACAGGGGGTATCAGCCCCAGCATTTT
TRBD1	TRBV18	TRBJ2-7	.	CASSPPNYRDRGKYEQYF	TGTGCCAGCTCACCACCTAATTATAGGGACAGGGGGAAATACGAGCAGTACTTC
TRBD1	TRBV18	TRBJ1-2	.	CASSRGQDYGYTF	TGTGCCAGCTCACGGGGACAGGACTATGGCTACACCTTC